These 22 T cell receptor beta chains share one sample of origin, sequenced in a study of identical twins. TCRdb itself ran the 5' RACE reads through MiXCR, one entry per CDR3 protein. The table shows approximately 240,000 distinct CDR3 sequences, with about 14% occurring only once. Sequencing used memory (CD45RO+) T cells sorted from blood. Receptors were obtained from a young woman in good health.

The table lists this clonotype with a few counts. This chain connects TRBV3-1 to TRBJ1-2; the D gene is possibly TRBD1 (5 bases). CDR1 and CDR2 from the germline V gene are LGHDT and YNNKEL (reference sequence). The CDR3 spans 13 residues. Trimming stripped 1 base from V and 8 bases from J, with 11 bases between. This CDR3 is CASSQARDSGYTF. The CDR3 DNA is TGTGCCAGCAGCCAAGCCAGGGACTCCGGCTACACCTTC.

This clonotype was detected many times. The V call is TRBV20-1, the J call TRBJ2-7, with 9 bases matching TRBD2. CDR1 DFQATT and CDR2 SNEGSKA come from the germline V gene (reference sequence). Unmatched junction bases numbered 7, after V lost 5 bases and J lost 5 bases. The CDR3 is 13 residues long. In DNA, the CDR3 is TGCAGTGCTCCCGGGACTAGCCTCCACGAGCAGTACTTC. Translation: CSAPGTSLHEQYF.

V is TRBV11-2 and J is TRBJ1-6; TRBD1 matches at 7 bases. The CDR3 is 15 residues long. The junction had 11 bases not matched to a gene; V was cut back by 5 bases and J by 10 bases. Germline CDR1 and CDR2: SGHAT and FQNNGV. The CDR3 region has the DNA TGTGCCAGCAGCCCAACGACAGGGTTCTACTCACCCCTCCACTTT. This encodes CASSPTTGFYSPLHF.

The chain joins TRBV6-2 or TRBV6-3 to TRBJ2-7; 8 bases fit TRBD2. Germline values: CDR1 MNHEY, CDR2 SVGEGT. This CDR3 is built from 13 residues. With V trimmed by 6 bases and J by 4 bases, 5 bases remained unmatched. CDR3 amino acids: CASRPTSGYEQYF. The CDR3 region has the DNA TGTGCCAGCAGGCCTACTAGCGGTTACGAGCAGTACTTC.

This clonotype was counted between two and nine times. As DNA, the CDR3 is TGCAGTGCTAGAGTCGGGACTAGCGGGGAAAATGAGCAGTTCTTC. Its translation: CSARVGTSGENEQFF. J is TRBJ2-1 and V is TRBV20-1, with 13 positions matching TRBD2. The CDR3 contains 15 residues. Germline assignment: CDR1 DFQATT and CDR2 SNEGSKA (reference sequence). After removal of 1 base from V and 7 bases from J, the junction contained 4 bases not matched to a gene.

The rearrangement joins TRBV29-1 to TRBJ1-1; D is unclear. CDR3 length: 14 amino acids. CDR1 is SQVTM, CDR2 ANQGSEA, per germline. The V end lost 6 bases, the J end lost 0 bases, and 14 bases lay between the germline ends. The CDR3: CSVIKNHMNTEAFF. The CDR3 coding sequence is TGCAGCGTCATAAAAAACCATATGAACACTGAAGCTTTCTTT. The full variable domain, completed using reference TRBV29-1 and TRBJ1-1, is SAVISQKPSRDICQRGTSLTIQCQVDSQVTMMFWYRQQPGQSLTLIATANQGSEATYESGFVIDKFPISRPNLTFSTLTVSNMSPEDSSIYLCSVIKNHMNTEAFFGQGTRLTVV.

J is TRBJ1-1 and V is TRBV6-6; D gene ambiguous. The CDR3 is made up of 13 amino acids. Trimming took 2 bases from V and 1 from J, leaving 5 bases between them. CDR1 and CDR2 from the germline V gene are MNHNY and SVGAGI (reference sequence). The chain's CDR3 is CASSYMENTEAFF. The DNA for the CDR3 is TGTGCCAGCAGTTACATGGAGAACACTGAAGCTTTCTTT.

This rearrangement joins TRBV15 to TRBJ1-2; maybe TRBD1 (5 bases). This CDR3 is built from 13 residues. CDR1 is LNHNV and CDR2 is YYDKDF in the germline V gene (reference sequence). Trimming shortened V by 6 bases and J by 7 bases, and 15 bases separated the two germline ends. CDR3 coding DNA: TGTGCCACCAGTCGTTCGGGGGGTACTGGCTACACCTTC. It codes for CATSRSGGTGYTF.

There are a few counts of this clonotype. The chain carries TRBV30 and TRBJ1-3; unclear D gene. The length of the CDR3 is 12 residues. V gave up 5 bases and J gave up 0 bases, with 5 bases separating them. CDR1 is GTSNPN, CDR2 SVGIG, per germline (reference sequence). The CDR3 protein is CAWAHSGNTIYF. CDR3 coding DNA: TGTGCCTGGGCCCACTCTGGAAACACCATATATTTT.

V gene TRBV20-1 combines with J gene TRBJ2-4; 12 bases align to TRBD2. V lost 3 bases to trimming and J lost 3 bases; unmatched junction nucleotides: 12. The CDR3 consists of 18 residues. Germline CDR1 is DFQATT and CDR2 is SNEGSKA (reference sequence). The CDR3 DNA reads TGCAGTGCTAGTGTCGTTTCTAGCGGGGGGGCCGGCAAAAACATTCAGTACTTC. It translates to CSASVVSSGGAGKNIQYF.

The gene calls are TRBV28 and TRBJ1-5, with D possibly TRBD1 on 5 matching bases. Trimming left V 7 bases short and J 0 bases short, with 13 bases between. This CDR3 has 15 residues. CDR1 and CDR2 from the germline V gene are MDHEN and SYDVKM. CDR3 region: CASNLGGASNQPQHF. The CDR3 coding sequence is TGTGCCAGCAACCTGGGAGGGGCTAGCAATCAGCCCCAGCATTTT.

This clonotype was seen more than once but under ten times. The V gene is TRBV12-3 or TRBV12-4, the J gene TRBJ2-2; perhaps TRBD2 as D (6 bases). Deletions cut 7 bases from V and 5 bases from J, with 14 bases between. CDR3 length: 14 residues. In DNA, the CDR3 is TGTGCCAGCATCTCTAGCGCCTATACCGGGGAGCTGTTTTTT. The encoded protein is CASISSAYTGELFF.

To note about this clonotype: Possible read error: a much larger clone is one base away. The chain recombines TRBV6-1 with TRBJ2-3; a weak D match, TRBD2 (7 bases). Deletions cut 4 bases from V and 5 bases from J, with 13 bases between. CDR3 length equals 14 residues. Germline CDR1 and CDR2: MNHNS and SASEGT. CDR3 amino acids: CASSAGGRGDTQYF. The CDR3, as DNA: TGTGCCAGCAGTGCGGGGGGCCGGGGAGATACGCAGTATTTT.

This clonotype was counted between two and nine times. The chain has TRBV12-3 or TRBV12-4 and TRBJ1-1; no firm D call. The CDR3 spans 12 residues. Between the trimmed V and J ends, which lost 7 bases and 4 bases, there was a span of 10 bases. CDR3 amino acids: CASIIKGTEAFF. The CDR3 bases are TGTGCCAGCATAATAAAGGGCACTGAAGCTTTCTTT.

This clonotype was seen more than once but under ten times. The CDR3 is CASSPSTGGYEQYF. The CDR3 DNA follows: TGTGCCAGCAGTCCCTCGACAGGGGGGTACGAGCAGTACTTC. The chain uses TRBV28 and TRBJ2-7, with TRBD1 matching 9 bases. V was pared by 5 bases and J by 4 bases, with 6 bases of the junction left unmatched. Per germline, CDR1 MDHEN and CDR2 SYDVKM. This CDR3 contains 14 residues.

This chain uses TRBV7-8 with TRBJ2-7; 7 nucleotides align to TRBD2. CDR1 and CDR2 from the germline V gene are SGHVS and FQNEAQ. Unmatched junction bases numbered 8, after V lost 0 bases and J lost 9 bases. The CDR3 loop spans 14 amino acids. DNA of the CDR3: TGTGCCAGCAGCTTAGCGGCGGGGGTCTCAGGGCAGTACTTC. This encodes CASSLAAGVSGQYF.

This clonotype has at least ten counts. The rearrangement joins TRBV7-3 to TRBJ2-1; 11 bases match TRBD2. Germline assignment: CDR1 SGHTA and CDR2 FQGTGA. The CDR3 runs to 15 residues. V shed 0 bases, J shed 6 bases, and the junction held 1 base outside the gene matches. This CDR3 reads CASSLTSGGANEQFF. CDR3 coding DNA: TGTGCCAGCAGCTTAACTAGCGGGGGGGCCAATGAGCAGTTCTTC.

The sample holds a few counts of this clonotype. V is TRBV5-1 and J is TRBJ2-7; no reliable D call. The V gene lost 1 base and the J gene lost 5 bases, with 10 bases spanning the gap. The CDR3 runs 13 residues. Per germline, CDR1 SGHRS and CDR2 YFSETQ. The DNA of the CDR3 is TGCGCCAGCAGCTTGATCCCTGCGGACGAGCAGTACTTC. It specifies CASSLIPADEQYF.

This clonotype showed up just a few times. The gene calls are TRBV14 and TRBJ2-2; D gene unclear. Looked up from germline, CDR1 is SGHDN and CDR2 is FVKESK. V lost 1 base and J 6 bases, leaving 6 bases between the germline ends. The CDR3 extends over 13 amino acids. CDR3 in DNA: TGTGCCAGCAGCCAAGTGACCTCCGGGGAGCTGTTTTTT. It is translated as CASSQVTSGELFF.

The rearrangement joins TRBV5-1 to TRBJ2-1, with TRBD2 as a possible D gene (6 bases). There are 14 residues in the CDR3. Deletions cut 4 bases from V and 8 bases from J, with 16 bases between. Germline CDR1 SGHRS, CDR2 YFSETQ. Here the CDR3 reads CASSPDYAGYEQFF. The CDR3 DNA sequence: TGCGCCAGCAGCCCGGACTACGCCGGCTATGAGCAGTTCTTC.

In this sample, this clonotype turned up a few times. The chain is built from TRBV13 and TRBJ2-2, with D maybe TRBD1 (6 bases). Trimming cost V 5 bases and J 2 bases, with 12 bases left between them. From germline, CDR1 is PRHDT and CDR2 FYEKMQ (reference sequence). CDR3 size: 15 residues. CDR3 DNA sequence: TGTGCCAGCAGCCTCGGGACACTTAACACCGGGGAGCTGTTTTTT. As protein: CASSLGTLNTGELFF.

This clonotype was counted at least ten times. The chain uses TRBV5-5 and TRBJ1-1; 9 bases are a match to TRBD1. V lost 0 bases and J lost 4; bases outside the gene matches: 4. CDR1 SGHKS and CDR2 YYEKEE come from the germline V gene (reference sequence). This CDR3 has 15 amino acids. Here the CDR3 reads CASSLEETGGTEAFF. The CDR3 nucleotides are TGTGCCAGCAGCTTGGAGGAGACAGGGGGCACTGAAGCTTTCTTT.